The 3 T cell receptor beta chains given below trace back to one sample, sequenced in a study of T-cell memory formation after mild COVID-19. TCRdb ran MiXCR on the 5' RACE reads and lists one entry per CDR3 protein. The data contain roughly 100,000 distinct CDR3 sequences, 17% of them singletons. What was sequenced was PBMCs or a T cell subset sorted from them (not recorded which). Every receptor here comes from an adult woman who had mild COVID-19 (a few samples of this study predate the infection). Cell type and time point are not known.

In this sample, this clonotype turned up a few times. The V and J genes are TRBV14 and TRBJ2-7; possibly TRBD1 for D (6 bases). The CDR3 is made up of 15 amino acids. Germline-derived CDR1 and CDR2 are SGHDN and FVKESK. Deletions cut 4 bases from V and 2 bases from J, with 15 bases between. For the CDR3, the DNA is TGTGCCAGCAGCCTAAGACAGGATTTAACCTACGAGCAGTACTTC. Its translation: CASSLRQDLTYEQYF.

The rearrangement uses TRBV4-2 and TRBJ2-1; no clear D. CDR3 length equals 12 residues. The germline V and J ends were trimmed by 3 bases and 4 bases, with 4 bases remaining between them. Germline V gives CDR1 LGHNA, CDR2 YNFKEQ. CDR3 sequence: CASSQEYNEQFF. The CDR3 nucleotides are TGTGCCAGCAGCCAGGAGTACAATGAGCAGTTCTTC.

As regards this clonotype: This could be a read error, since a much larger clone is one nucleotide away. The chain is built from TRBV4-1 and TRBJ1-1; D gene ambiguous. Trimming took 1 base from V and 3 from J, leaving 3 bases between them. Germline lookup yields CDR1 MGHRA and CDR2 YSYEKL. The CDR3 totals 12 residues. The CDR3 sequence: CASSQGDTEAFF. Written as DNA, the CDR3 is TGCGCCAGCAGCCAAGGGGACACTGAAGCTTTCTTT.